Each of the 2 T cell receptor beta chains below was sequenced from the same sample in a study of T cell repertoires in cytomegalovirus infection. TCRdb itself ran the reads through MiXCR, one entry per CDR3 protein. The sample contains under 800,000 distinct CDR3 sequences, 20% to 30% of which appear only once. Material: CD8+ T cells from PBMCs. The receptors come from a human donor in good health (CMV status not recorded). Some clones in this sample may be carry-over from other donors' samples.

This clonotype was picked up many times. The rearrangement joins TRBV29-1 to TRBJ2-5; TRBD1 agrees at 7 bases. V lost 1 base and J lost 3; bases outside the gene matches: 2. Germline lookup yields CDR1 SQVTM and CDR2 ANQGSEA. The CDR3 length is 13 residues. The CDR3 region has the DNA TGCAGCGTTGAAGTAACAGGGGAAGAGACCCAGTACTTC. Its protein is CSVEVTGEETQYF.

Only a few counts were recorded for this clonotype. This chain uses TRBV4-1 with TRBJ2-7, with 11 positions matching TRBD1. The CDR3 sequence is 15 residues long. The trim removed 0 bases at V and 4 bases at J, leaving 2 bases unmatched. CDR1 is MGHRA, CDR2 YSYEKL, per germline. CDR3 in amino acids: CASSQDGTGGYEQYF. The CDR3 coding sequence is TGCGCCAGCAGCCAAGATGGGACAGGGGGATACGAGCAGTACTTC.